The 11 T cell receptor beta chains presented below share a single source sample, sequenced in a study of regulatory T cells in long-lasting Graves disease. Indicated time point: persistent/refractory GD, antithyroid drugs over 5 years with positive TRAb. The TCR library was made from RNA extracted from PBMCs. TCR beta libraries were built with iRepertoire HTBI primers and Arm-PCR of CDR3 regions. Each CDR3 protein is one row after TCRdb ran MiXCR on the multiplex PCR reads. This sample has fewer than 550,000 distinct CDR3 sequences, with around a fifth found just once. Source: peripheral blood mononuclear cells (PBMCs), taken when the disease was refractory, from a patient treated with antithyroid drugs. These receptors were obtained from a female donor with Graves disease.

This clonotype turned up a few times. The chain has TRBV12-3 or TRBV12-4 and TRBJ2-3, with 13 bases aligning to TRBD2. The CDR3 has 19 amino acids. Germline trimming cut 4 bases from V and 3 bases from J; bases unmatched to any gene: 13. DNA of the CDR3: TGTGCCAGCAGTTCCGGACTAGCGGGAGTTCTTTCGGGGACAGATACGCAGTATTTT. Its translation: CASSSGLAGVLSGTDTQYF.

Comments on this clonotype: It may be a read error: a sequence one base away is much more abundant. This chain uses TRBV10-3 with TRBJ2-5, with 9 bases identical to TRBD2. The CDR3 is 14 residues long. The germline V gene encodes CDR1 ENHRY and CDR2 SYGVKD. CDR3 DNA sequence: TGTGCCATCAGAGCGGGAGGAGGGTCCGAGACCCAGTGCTTC. Its translation: CAIRAGGGSETQCF.

The V gene is TRBV15, the J gene TRBJ1-5, with no clear D. The length of the CDR3 is 15 residues. The germline gives CDR1 LNHNV, CDR2 YYDKDF (reference sequence). Trimming took 5 bases from V and 4 from J, leaving 15 bases between them. CDR3 sequence (DNA): TGTGCCACCAGCTACTCGGACCTCCCTAATCAGCCCCAGCATTTT. This codes for CATSYSDLPNQPQHF.

In this sample, this clonotype turned up many times. The CDR3 coding sequence is TGCGCCAGCAGCCAAGTTCTCAGACTAGACGGCTACACCTTC. It specifies CASSQVLRLDGYTF. The chain recombines TRBV4-1 with TRBJ1-2; D remains unclear. V was clipped by 1 base and J by 8 bases, with 14 bases between them. The CDR3 extends over 14 amino acids. From germline, CDR1 is MGHRA and CDR2 YSYEKL.

In this sample, this clonotype turned up a few times. This chain uses TRBV24-1 with TRBJ2-5; TRBD1 matches 11 bases. After removal of 4 bases from V and 4 bases from J, the junction contained 7 bases not matched to a gene. This CDR3 is 16 amino acids long. CDR1 and CDR2 (germline): KGHDR, SFDVKD. The CDR3 sequence is CATSDLGTGGGETQYF. Written as DNA, the CDR3 is TGTGCCACCAGTGACCTGGGGACAGGGGGAGGAGAGACCCAGTACTTC.

This clonotype was seen at least ten times. The chain is built from TRBV24-1 and TRBJ1-2, with D uncertain. V shed 1 base and J shed 4 bases, with 9 bases lying between them. Germline CDR1 reads KGHDR; CDR2 reads SFDVKD. The CDR3 is 14 residues long. As DNA, the CDR3 is TGTGCCACCAGTGATTTAAAAAGCGCCTATGGCTACACCTTC. Amino acids: CATSDLKSAYGYTF.

This clonotype has only a few counts. The chain has TRBV24-1 and TRBJ1-2; D is possibly TRBD1 (6 bases). V lost 0 bases and J 8 bases, leaving 9 bases between the germline ends. The CDR3 sequence is 13 residues long. Germline CDR1 is KGHDR and CDR2 is SFDVKD. The CDR3 spells CATSDLGGSGYTF. The CDR3 nucleotides are TGTGCCACCAGTGATTTGGGGGGCTCAGGCTACACCTTC.

The rearrangement joins TRBV11-2 to TRBJ1-5, with 7 bases fitting TRBD1. The assigned J gene may be wrong: the sequence end matches TRBJ2-3 better. The CDR3 is made up of 19 amino acids. Germline V CDR1 and CDR2: SGHAT, FQNNGV. The CDR3 region has the DNA TGTGCCAGCAGCTTAAATCTTTGGGGACAGCGAATGGGCAATCAGCCCCAGTATTTT. Its translation is CASSLNLWGQRMGNQPQYF.

Ten or more counts support this clonotype. V is TRBV20-1 and J is TRBJ1-2; 7 bases are a match to TRBD1. The CDR3 loop spans 12 amino acids. Trimming at V came to 5 bases and at J to 7 bases, leaving 7 bases not matched to a gene. Germline-derived CDR1 and CDR2 are DFQATT and SNEGSKA (reference sequence). CDR3 coding DNA: TGCAGTGCTCCCCGACAGGGCTTTGGCTACACCTTC. It codes for CSAPRQGFGYTF.

This clonotype was seen more than once but under ten times. V is TRBV12-3 or TRBV12-4 and J is TRBJ1-6; tentative D call: TRBD1 (6 bases). V was trimmed by 5 bases and J by 8 bases, leaving 13 bases between them. CDR3 length: 14 amino acids. CDR3 region: CASSTGTSYSPLHF. CDR3 nucleotides: TGTGCCAGCAGTACCGGGACATCCTATTCACCCCTCCACTTT.

This clonotype was counted at least ten times. J is TRBJ2-7 and V is TRBV15; D unclear. V lost 0 bases, J lost 3 bases, and 18 bases lay in between. CDR3 length equals 17 residues. Germline V gene data show CDR1 as LNHNV and CDR2 as YYDKDF (reference sequence). The CDR3 DNA is TGTGCCACCAGCAGAGATCTCCTGGGTGCAGGCAACTACGAGCAGTACTTC. Protein product: CATSRDLLGAGNYEQYF. The variable domain in full, completed from reference TRBV15 and TRBJ2-7, reads DAMVIQNPRYQVTQFGKPVTLSCSQTLNHNVMYWYQQKSSQAPKLLFHYYDKDFNNEADTPDNFQSRRPNTSFCFLDIRSPGLGDTAMYLCATSRDLLGAGNYEQYFGPGTRLTVT.